This entry describes one T cell receptor (beta chain). Its antigen remains unidentified. Nashville, Tennessee was home to all donors, each a Caucasian adult. Each subset's genomic DNA was split evenly across several immunoSEQ plates. The team ran DNA from unsorted PBMCs on ten immunoSEQ deep assay plates for sequencing. Here immunoSEQ multiplex PCR was the method, and the copy in TCRdb shows in-frame clones only, minus some. Counted here are 490,000 or so clones, approximately 79% occurring once; the ten biggest clones make up roughly 12%. This sample is drawn from a study of shared clonotypes between healthy human individuals. Study-level findings and limits: Since donors were few, the genetic and exposure-history diversity represented was limited.

Germline V gives CDR1 LNHDA, CDR2 SQIVND (reference sequence). The CDR3 consists of 17 residues. The ends lost 3 bases at V and 0 bases at J; junction bases unmatched: 3. The TCR was taken from a woman in her thirties or forties in good health. Some clones in this sample may be carry-over from other donors' samples. Sequencing was carried out using PBMCs. This chain joins TRBV19 and TRBJ2-3; 13 nucleotides match TRBD2. CDR3 amino acids: CASSIRTSGRSTDTQYF. The DNA of the CDR3 is TGTGCCAGTAGTATCCGGACTAGCGGGAGAAGCACAGATACGCAGTATTTT.